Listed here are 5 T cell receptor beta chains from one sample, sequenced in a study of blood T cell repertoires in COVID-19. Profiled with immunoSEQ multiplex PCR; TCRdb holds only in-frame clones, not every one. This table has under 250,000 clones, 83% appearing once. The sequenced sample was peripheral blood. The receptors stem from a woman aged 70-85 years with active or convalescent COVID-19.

The CDR3 DNA reads as TGTGCCAGTGGTTGGCCCTACAATGAGCAGTTCTTC. Its protein product is CASGWPYNEQFF. The chain has TRBV3-1 (or the pseudogene TRBV3-2) and TRBJ2-1; no definite D call. CDR1 and CDR2 (germline): LGHDT, YNNKEL (reference sequence). The CDR3 spans 12 residues. Trimming took 9 bases from V and 2 from J, leaving 8 bases between them.

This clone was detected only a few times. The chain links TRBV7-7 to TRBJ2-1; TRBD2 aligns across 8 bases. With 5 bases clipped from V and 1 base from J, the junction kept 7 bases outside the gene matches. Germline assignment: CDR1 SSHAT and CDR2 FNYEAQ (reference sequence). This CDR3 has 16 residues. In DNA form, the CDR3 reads TGTGCCAGCAGCGCCAGCGGGAGCGGATCCTACAATGAGCAGTTCTTC. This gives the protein CASSASGSGSYNEQFF. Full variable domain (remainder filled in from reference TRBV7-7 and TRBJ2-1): GAGVSQSPRYKVTKRGQDVTLRCDPISSHATLYWYQQALGQGPEFLTYFNYEAQPDKSGLPSDRFSAERPEGSISTLTIQRTEQRDSAMYRCASSASGSGSYNEQFFGPGTRLTVL.

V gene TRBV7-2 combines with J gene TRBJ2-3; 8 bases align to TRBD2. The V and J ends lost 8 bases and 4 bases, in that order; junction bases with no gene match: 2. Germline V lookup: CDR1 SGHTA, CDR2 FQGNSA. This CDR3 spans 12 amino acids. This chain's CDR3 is CASRGGADTQYF. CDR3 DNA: TGTGCCAGCCGGGGGGGCGCAGATACGCAGTATTTT.

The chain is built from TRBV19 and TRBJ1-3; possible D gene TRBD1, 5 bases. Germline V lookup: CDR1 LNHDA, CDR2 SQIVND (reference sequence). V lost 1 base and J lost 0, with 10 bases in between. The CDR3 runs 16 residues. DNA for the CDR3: TGTGCCAGTAGTATAGGTCCGACAGCCTCTGGAAACACCATATATTTT. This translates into CASSIGPTASGNTIYF.

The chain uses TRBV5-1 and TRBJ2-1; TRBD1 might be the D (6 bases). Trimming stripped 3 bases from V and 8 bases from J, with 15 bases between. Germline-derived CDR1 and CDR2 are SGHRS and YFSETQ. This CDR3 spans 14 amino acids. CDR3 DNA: TGCGCCAGCAGCTCGCAAACAGGGAGCGATGAGCAGTTCTTC. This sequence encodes CASSSQTGSDEQFF.